This T cell receptor (beta chain) emerged from a study of T cells in Graves' hyperthyroidism and ophthalmopathy. The V end lost 9 bases, the J end lost 0 bases, and 5 bases lay between the germline ends. Germline CDR1 MGHDK, CDR2 SYGVNS. The CDR3 extends over 12 amino acids. TCR beta CDR3 regions were amplified from RNA transcripts. An initial round of RT-PCR targeting the TCR CDR3 relied on the HTBI primer set. TCRdb itself ran the multiplex PCR reads through MiXCR, one entry per CDR3 protein. The data contain some 510,000 distinct CDR3 sequences, approximately 44% of them singletons. This clonotype was detected once. The study based diagnoses on clinical symptoms, serum thyroxine and TRAb, thyroid ultrasound and orbital computed tomography.

Sequenced sample: peripheral blood or thyroid tissue (not recorded which). This clonotype was sampled from a woman aged 18 to 35 with Graves' hyperthyroidism. The rearrangement joins TRBV25-1 to TRBJ1-4; perhaps TRBD1 as D (5 bases). In DNA, the CDR3 is TGTGCCAGGGGGGCAACTAATGAAAAACTGTTTTTT. Residues: CARGATNEKLFF.